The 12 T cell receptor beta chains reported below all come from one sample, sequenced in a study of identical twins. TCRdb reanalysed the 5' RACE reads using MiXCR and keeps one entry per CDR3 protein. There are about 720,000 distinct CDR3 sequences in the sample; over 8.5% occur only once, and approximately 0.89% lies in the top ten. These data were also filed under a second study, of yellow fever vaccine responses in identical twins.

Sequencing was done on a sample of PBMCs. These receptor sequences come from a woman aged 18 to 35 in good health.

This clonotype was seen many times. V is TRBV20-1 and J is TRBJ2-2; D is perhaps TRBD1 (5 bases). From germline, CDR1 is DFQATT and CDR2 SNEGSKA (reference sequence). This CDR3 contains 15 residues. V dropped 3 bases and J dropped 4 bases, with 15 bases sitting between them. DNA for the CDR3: TGCAGTGCTAGGAGAGCAGGGTTCCCCACCGGGGAGCTGTTTTTT. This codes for CSARRAGFPTGELFF.

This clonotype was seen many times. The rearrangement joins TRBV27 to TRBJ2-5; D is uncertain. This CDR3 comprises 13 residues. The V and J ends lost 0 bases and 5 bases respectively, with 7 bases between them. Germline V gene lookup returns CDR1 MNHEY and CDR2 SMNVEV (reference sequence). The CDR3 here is CASSLSSWETQYF. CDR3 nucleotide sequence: TGTGCCAGCAGTTTATCCAGTTGGGAGACCCAGTACTTC.

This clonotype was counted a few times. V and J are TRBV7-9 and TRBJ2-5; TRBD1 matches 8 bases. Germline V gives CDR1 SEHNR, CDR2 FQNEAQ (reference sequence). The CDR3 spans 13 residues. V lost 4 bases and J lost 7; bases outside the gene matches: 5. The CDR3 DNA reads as TGTGCCAGCAGCTCAGAGACAGGGGTGACCCAGTACTTC. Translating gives CASSSETGVTQYF.

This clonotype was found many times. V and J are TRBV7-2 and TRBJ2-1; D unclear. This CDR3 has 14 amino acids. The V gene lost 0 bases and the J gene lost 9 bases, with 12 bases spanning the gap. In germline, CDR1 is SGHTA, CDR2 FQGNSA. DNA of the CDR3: TGTGCCAGCAGCTTAGCTGGTCTGCTCCTTGAGCAGTTCTTC. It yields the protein CASSLAGLLLEQFF.

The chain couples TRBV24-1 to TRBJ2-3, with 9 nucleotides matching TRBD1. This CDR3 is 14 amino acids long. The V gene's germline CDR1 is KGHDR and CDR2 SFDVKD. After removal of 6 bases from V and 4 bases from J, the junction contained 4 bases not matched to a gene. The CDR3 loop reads CATSSQGAADTQYF. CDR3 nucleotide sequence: TGTGCCACCAGTTCACAGGGGGCCGCAGATACGCAGTATTTT.

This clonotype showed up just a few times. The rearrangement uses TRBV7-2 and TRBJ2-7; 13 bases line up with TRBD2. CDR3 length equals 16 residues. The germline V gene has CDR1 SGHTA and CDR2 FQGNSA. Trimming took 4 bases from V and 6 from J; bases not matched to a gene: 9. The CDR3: CASSYSPGLAGPEQYF. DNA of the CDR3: TGTGCCAGCAGCTACTCTCCGGGACTAGCGGGACCCGAGCAGTACTTC.

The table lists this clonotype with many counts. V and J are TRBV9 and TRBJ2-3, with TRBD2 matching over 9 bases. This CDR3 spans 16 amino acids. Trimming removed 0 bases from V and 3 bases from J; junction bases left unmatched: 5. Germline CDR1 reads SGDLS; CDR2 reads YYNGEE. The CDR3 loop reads CASSVGRGGLTDTQYF. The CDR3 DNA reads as TGTGCCAGCAGCGTAGGGCGGGGGGGCTTAACAGATACGCAGTATTTT.

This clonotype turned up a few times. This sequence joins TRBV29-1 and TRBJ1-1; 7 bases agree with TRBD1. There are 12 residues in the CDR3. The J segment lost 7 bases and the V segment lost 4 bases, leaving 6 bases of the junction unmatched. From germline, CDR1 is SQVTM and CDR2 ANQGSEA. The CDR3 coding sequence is TGCAGCGTTGCGGGACAGCGTCGTGAAGCTTTCTTT. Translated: CSVAGQRREAFF.

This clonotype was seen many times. The CDR3 here is CATSDRTGELFF. The CDR3 nucleotides read TGTGCCACCAGTGATCGGACCGGGGAGCTGTTTTTT. This chain joins TRBV24-1 and TRBJ2-2; D gene uncertain. The CDR3 extends over 12 amino acids. CDR1 is KGHDR, CDR2 SFDVKD, per germline. The ends were cut back, 3 bases at V and 5 bases at J, with 3 bases in the middle.

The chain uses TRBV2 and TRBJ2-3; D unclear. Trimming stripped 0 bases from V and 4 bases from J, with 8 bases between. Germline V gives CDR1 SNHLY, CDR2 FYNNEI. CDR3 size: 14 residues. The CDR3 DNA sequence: TGTGCCAGCAGTGAAGCGCTAAGGGCAGATACGCAGTATTTT. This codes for CASSEALRADTQYF.

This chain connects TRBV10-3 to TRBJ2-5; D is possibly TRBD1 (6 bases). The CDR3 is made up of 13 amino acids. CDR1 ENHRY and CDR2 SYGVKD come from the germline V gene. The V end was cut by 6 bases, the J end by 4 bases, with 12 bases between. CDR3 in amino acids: CAIRTGFGETQYF. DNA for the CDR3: TGTGCCATCAGGACAGGATTTGGAGAGACCCAGTACTTC.

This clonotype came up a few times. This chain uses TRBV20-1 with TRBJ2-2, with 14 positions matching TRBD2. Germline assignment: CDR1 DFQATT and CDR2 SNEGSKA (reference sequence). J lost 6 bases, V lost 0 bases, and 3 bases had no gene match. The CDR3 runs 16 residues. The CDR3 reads CSARDRLAGGPGELFF. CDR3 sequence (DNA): TGCAGTGCTAGAGATCGACTAGCGGGGGGGCCCGGGGAGCTGTTTTTT.